This T cell receptor beta chain was profiled in a study of response to subunit inactivated influenza vaccine. The CDR3 length is 16 residues. V trimming: 8 bases; J trimming: 6 bases; junction bases outside the gene matches: 6. TCRdb redid the calling of the RT-PCR reads with MiXCR, one entry per CDR3 protein. The sample lists more than 550,000 distinct CDR3 sequences; 10% to 12% were seen once. This clonotype was seen only a few times. The same specimen was also included in a second study, on T cells expressing NK-cell markers. That source adds: The authors generated TCR beta cDNA through 5'RACE template switching with UMIs. HCMV seropositivity characterized seven of the eight sequenced donors, and seronegativity one. An anti-gamma-delta TCR antibody confined sorting to alpha-beta TCR T cells across several of the experiments. Of CD8+ T cells, 1.0-7.0% belonged to dominant NKG2C+ clonotypes in several donors.

The clonotype comes from a man aged 45-65 years who received an inactivated influenza vaccine. The chain links TRBV12-3 or TRBV12-4 to TRBJ2-2; 16 nucleotides line up with TRBD2. The starting material was PBMCs from blood, obtained on the day of vaccination. Here the CDR3 reads CASSQGTSGRAGELFF. The CDR3 DNA reads TGTGCCAGCTCTCAAGGGACTAGCGGGAGGGCCGGGGAGCTGTTTTTT.